One sample yielded the 30 T cell receptor beta chains listed below, sequenced in a study of blood T cell repertoires in COVID-19. Libraries were prepared by immunoSEQ multiplex PCR; TCRdb keeps only in-frame clonotypes and omits some of them. The sample comprises 200,000 or so clones, roughly 82% of which are singletons, and about 4.8% rests with the top ten. Material for sequencing was peripheral blood. These receptors all stem from a woman aged 25 to 39 with acute or convalescent COVID-19.

V and J are TRBV7-2 and TRBJ2-6; D might be TRBD1 (5 bases). The CDR3 consists of 15 residues. From germline, CDR1 is SGHTA and CDR2 FQGNSA. Between the trimmed V and J ends, which lost 5 bases and 11 bases, there was a span of 19 bases. DNA for the CDR3: TGTGCCAGCAGCCCCGTAGCAGGACAACAAGACGTCCTGACTTTC. Translating gives CASSPVAGQQDVLTF.

The chain has TRBV5-1 and TRBJ2-3; possible D gene TRBD1, 6 bases. The germline V and J ends were trimmed by 0 bases and 1 base, with 9 bases remaining between them. Germline loops: CDR1 SGHRS, CDR2 YFSETQ. The CDR3 contains 15 residues. The CDR3 loop is CASSLAAGGTDTQYF. The CDR3 DNA reads TGCGCCAGCAGCTTGGCGGCAGGGGGCACAGATACGCAGTATTTT.

V usage is TRBV3-1 (or the pseudogene TRBV3-2) and J usage is TRBJ2-7; maybe TRBD2 (5 bases). V lost 0 bases and J lost 11, with 17 bases in between. The CDR3 sequence is 14 residues long. Germline V gene data show CDR1 as LGHDT and CDR2 as YNNKEL (reference sequence). CDR3 coding DNA: TGTGCCAGCAGCCAAGAGGGGAGCAGGAAAAAGGAGTACTTC. It is translated as CASSQEGSRKKEYF.

This chain connects TRBV19 to TRBJ2-5; TRBD1 matches at 9 bases. Germline assignment: CDR1 LNHDA and CDR2 SQIVND (reference sequence). The CDR3 extends over 15 amino acids. Trimming removed 5 bases from V and 7 bases from J; junction bases left unmatched: 11. CDR3 protein: CASSAYRGRGTTQYF. Here the CDR3 DNA reads TGTGCCAGTAGTGCCTACAGGGGGCGCGGGACGACCCAGTACTTC. The whole variable domain, filled in from reference TRBV19 and TRBJ2-5, reads DGGITQSPKYLFRKEGQNVTLSCEQNLNHDAMYWYRQDPGQGLRLIYYSQIVNDFQKGDIAEGYSVSREKKESFPLTVTSAQKNPTAFYLCASSAYRGRGTTQYFGPGTRLLVL.

V usage is TRBV18 and J usage is TRBJ1-5; 11 bases match TRBD1. CDR1 KGHSH and CDR2 LQKENI come from the germline V gene. CDR3 size: 15 residues. With V trimmed by 2 bases and J by 6 bases, 3 bases remained unmatched. CDR3 sequence (DNA): TGTGCCAGCTCACCAAGGACAGGGGGCACTCAGCCCCAGCATTTT. Residues: CASSPRTGGTQPQHF.

The J gene is TRBJ2-3, the V gene TRBV3-1 (or the pseudogene TRBV3-2); 8 nucleotides agree with TRBD1. Germline CDR1 and CDR2: LGHDT and YNNKEL (reference sequence). Losses at the gene ends were 4 bases for V and 2 bases for J; bases not matched to a gene: 8. This CDR3 is 16 amino acids long. The CDR3 reads CASSRIDRGFTDTQYF. The CDR3 DNA follows: TGTGCCAGCAGCCGCATAGACAGGGGCTTCACAGATACGCAGTATTTT.

V and J are TRBV21-1 and TRBJ2-5; the D call of TRBD1 is as the table states it, not checked on the DNA. TRBV21-1 is a pseudogene locus. This CDR3 has 14 residues. DNA of the CDR3: TGTGCCAGCAGCGGAGGACAGGGCCAAGAGACCCAGTACTTC. This sequence encodes CASSGGQGQETQYF.

This clone was seen many times. The chain uses TRBV9 and TRBJ2-7; weak D call: TRBD2 (5 bases). This CDR3 contains 16 residues. Germline CDR1 SGDLS, CDR2 YYNGEE. The V end was cut by 0 bases, the J end by 2 bases, with 15 bases between. CDR3 coding DNA: TGTGCCAGCAGCGTAGGGCGTTCAGGAGGAACCTACGAGCAGTACTTC. Translated, it gives CASSVGRSGGTYEQYF.

The chain joins TRBV3-1 (or the pseudogene TRBV3-2) to TRBJ1-4; no definite D call. CDR3 length: 13 amino acids. V was cut by 1 base and J by 8 bases, with 8 bases left in between. Germline values: CDR1 LGHDT, CDR2 YNNKEL (reference sequence). The CDR3 DNA sequence: TGTGCCAGCAGCCAAGTCCTGGGCGAAAAACTGTTTTTT. Protein product: CASSQVLGEKLFF.

The chain recombines TRBV28 with TRBJ1-1; D uncertain. The germline gives CDR1 MDHEN, CDR2 SYDVKM. V was pared by 8 bases and J by 0 bases, with 13 bases between. The CDR3 runs to 14 residues. The CDR3 DNA follows: TGTGCCAGCCTTCCGGGAGGTCTGAACACTGAAGCTTTCTTT. It is translated as CASLPGGLNTEAFF.

The gene calls are TRBV7-2 and TRBJ2-2; 7 bases map to TRBD1. Germline V CDR1 and CDR2: SGHTA, FQGNSA. The CDR3 totals 16 residues. V shed 5 bases and J 5 bases; nucleotides not matched to a gene: 11. The CDR3 sequence is CASSTRLKGATGELFF. CDR3 sequence (DNA): TGTGCCAGCAGCACTCGACTAAAGGGGGCGACCGGGGAGCTGTTTTTT.

The genes are TRBV19 and TRBJ2-3; 11 bases match TRBD2. Trimming removed 5 bases from V and 4 bases from J; junction bases left unmatched: 8. The CDR3 totals 16 residues. Germline V gene lookup returns CDR1 LNHDA and CDR2 SQIVND (reference sequence). The DNA for the CDR3 is TGTGCCAGTAGTTCCCGGACTAGCGGGTGGTCAGATACGCAGTATTTT. It codes for CASSSRTSGWSDTQYF.

This clone turned up a few times. The chain recombines TRBV7-2 with TRBJ1-5; maybe TRBD1 (5 bases). CDR3 length equals 16 residues. V was trimmed by 5 bases and J by 6 bases, leaving 20 bases between them. CDR1 is SGHTA and CDR2 is FQGNSA in the germline V gene. CDR3 protein: CASSVGGKESGQPQHF. The DNA for the CDR3 is TGTGCCAGCAGCGTCGGGGGGAAAGAATCGGGTCAGCCCCAGCATTTT.

The chain carries TRBV28 and TRBJ1-1; no reliable D call. V was pared by 4 bases and J by 6 bases, with 18 bases between. Germline V gene sequence: CDR1 MDHEN, CDR2 SYDVKM. The CDR3 contains 15 residues. CDR3 DNA: TGTGCCAGCAGTTCCCCAGCTGCCGAAGCGGCTGAAGCTTTCTTT. It specifies CASSSPAAEAAEAFF.

The chain combines TRBV3-1 (or the pseudogene TRBV3-2) with TRBJ2-2; 8 nucleotides line up with TRBD1. V trimming: 4 bases; J trimming: 4 bases; junction bases outside the gene matches: 8. This CDR3 has 16 amino acids. The germline V gene has CDR1 LGHDT and CDR2 YNNKEL (reference sequence). CDR3 DNA sequence: TGTGCCAGCAGCCCGCGACAGGGGCTTGTCACCGGGGAGCTGTTTTTT. Amino acids: CASSPRQGLVTGELFF.

This clone was detected only once. V gene TRBV7-9 combines with J gene TRBJ1-4; D is ambiguous. V was trimmed by 1 base and J by 4 bases, leaving 10 bases between them. The V gene's germline CDR1 is SEHNR and CDR2 FQNEAQ (reference sequence). The CDR3 loop spans 15 amino acids. In DNA, the CDR3 is TGTGCCAGCAGCTTAGTCTCGGGTTTTAATGAAAAACTGTTTTTT. It yields the protein CASSLVSGFNEKLFF.

This chain joins TRBV5-1 and TRBJ2-7; D is possibly TRBD1 (6 bases). Germline values: CDR1 SGHRS, CDR2 YFSETQ. The CDR3 consists of 18 residues. V lost 4 bases and J 0 bases, leaving 23 bases between the germline ends. The CDR3 spells CASSPWGQGKPSSYEQYF. CDR3 sequence (DNA): TGCGCCAGCAGCCCATGGGGGCAGGGGAAACCTAGCTCCTACGAGCAGTACTTC.

The gene calls are TRBV5-6 and TRBJ2-1; TRBD1 is a possible D gene (6 bases). The CDR3 runs to 15 residues. CDR1 and CDR2 (germline): SGHDT, YYEEEE. The germline V and J ends were trimmed by 5 bases and 2 bases, with 14 bases remaining between them. As DNA, the CDR3 is TGTGCCAGCAGTTCATACCGGGACACCTACAATGAGCAGTTCTTC. Translated: CASSSYRDTYNEQFF.

The genes are TRBV7-9 and TRBJ2-7, with D possibly TRBD2 on 5 matching bases. The CDR3 runs to 13 residues. Looked up from germline, CDR1 is SEHNR and CDR2 is FQNEAQ (reference sequence). V was pared by 8 bases and J by 2 bases, with 13 bases between. Here the CDR3 reads CASAAGTTYEQYF. The DNA for the CDR3 is TGTGCCAGCGCCGCGGGTACGACCTACGAGCAGTACTTC.

This clone showed up just a few times. The V call is TRBV7-9, the J call TRBJ2-7, with 11 bases matching TRBD2. The germline V gene has CDR1 SEHNR and CDR2 FQNEAQ (reference sequence). Losses at the gene ends were 6 bases for V and 3 bases for J; bases not matched to a gene: 7. There are 15 residues in the CDR3. CDR3 nucleotides: TGTGCCAGCAGGGAGACTAGCGGGGACCTCTACGAGCAGTACTTC. The encoded protein is CASRETSGDLYEQYF.

A few counts support this clone. The gene calls are TRBV19 and TRBJ1-1; possible D gene TRBD1, 6 bases. The germline V gene has CDR1 LNHDA and CDR2 SQIVND (reference sequence). CDR3 length equals 13 residues. Trimming took off 6 bases at V and 12 bases at J, with 20 bases between the two ends. Here the CDR3 reads CASRIRSGTWPFF. The CDR3 DNA reads TGTGCCAGTAGGATAAGATCCGGGACATGGCCTTTCTTT.

In DNA form, the CDR3 reads TGTGCCAGCAGTCTCATCCCGGGCACTGAAGCTTTCTTT. It yields the protein CASSLIPGTEAFF. The rearrangement uses TRBV27 and TRBJ1-1; D unclear. V was clipped by 5 bases and J by 4 bases, with 11 bases between them. CDR1 and CDR2 from the germline V gene are MNHEY and SMNVEV (reference sequence). The length of the CDR3 is 13 residues.

V is TRBV27 and J is TRBJ2-7, with D perhaps matching TRBD2 (5 bases). The germline CDR1 and CDR2 sequences are MNHEY and SMNVEV (reference sequence). This CDR3 region has 14 residues. Trimming took 6 bases from V and 5 from J, leaving 17 bases between them. The CDR3 sequence: CASSGGLTWDEQYF. As DNA, the CDR3 is TGTGCCAGCAGCGGCGGACTCACATGGGACGAGCAGTACTTC.

The chain carries TRBV5-5 and TRBJ1-2; no clear D. The CDR3 covers 12 residues. CDR1 and CDR2 (germline): SGHKS, YYEKEE (reference sequence). V lost 4 bases to trimming and J lost 3 bases, with 7 bases between them. The CDR3 reads CASSEDDYGYTF. The CDR3 DNA is TGTGCCAGCAGCGAGGATGACTATGGCTACACCTTC.

J is TRBJ1-5 and V is TRBV7-2; 8 bases are shared with TRBD1. CDR3 size: 18 residues. V lost 5 bases and J lost 2; bases outside the gene matches: 14. The germline gives CDR1 SGHTA, CDR2 FQGNSA. The CDR3 region has the DNA TGTGCCAGCAGCCAACGGGTACAGGGGGTAACTGGCAATCAGCCCCAGCATTTT. Amino acid sequence: CASSQRVQGVTGNQPQHF. Based on the CDR3 plus reference TRBV7-2 and TRBJ1-5, the full variable domain is GAGVSQSPSNKVTEKGKDVELRCDPISGHTALYWYRQSLGQGLEFLIYFQGNSAPDKSGLPSDRFSAERTGGSVSTLTIQRTQQEDSAVYLCASSQRVQGVTGNQPQHFGDGTRLSIL.

This clone occurred a few times. The chain joins TRBV5-1 to TRBJ2-7, with TRBD1 identical over 7 bases. V trimming: 0 bases; J trimming: 0 bases; junction bases outside the gene matches: 9. This CDR3 has 17 amino acids. Germline V gene lookup returns CDR1 SGHRS and CDR2 YFSETQ. CDR3 region: CASSLGAGQVSSYEQYF. CDR3 coding DNA: TGCGCCAGCAGCTTGGGAGCAGGACAGGTGAGCTCCTACGAGCAGTACTTC.

This clone was counted a few times. The chain combines TRBV23-1 with TRBJ2-1; a possible D gene is TRBD1 (6 bases). TRBV23-1 is placed among ORFs of uncertain function. The V end was cut by 1 base, the J end by 9 bases, with 16 bases between. This CDR3 region has 15 residues. CDR3 amino acids: CASSQCVAGVFEQFF. The DNA of the CDR3 is TGCGCCAGCAGTCAATGCGTGGCAGGGGTTTTTGAGCAGTTCTTC.

This chain links TRBV3-1 (or the pseudogene TRBV3-2) with TRBJ2-7, with TRBD2 matching over 13 bases. The V gene's germline CDR1 is LGHDT and CDR2 YNNKEL (reference sequence). Trimming cost V 4 bases and J 7 bases; bases outside gene matches: 4. This CDR3 spans 14 amino acids. The CDR3 loop is CASSRTTSGGEQYF. The CDR3 nucleotides are TGTGCCAGCAGCCGTACGACTAGCGGGGGGGAGCAGTACTTC.

This chain connects TRBV3-1 (or the pseudogene TRBV3-2) to TRBJ2-5, with D possibly TRBD2 on 5 matching bases. Germline V gene data show CDR1 as LGHDT and CDR2 as YNNKEL (reference sequence). The CDR3 consists of 15 residues. The V end lost 1 base, the J end lost 1 base, and 10 bases lay between the germline ends. For the CDR3, the DNA is TGTGCCAGCAGCCAAGTCGCCCTAGCCCAAGAGACCCAGTACTTC. Residues: CASSQVALAQETQYF.

This clone was seen just once. This rearrangement joins TRBV28 to TRBJ2-2, with a weak D call TRBD2 (6 bases). CDR1 MDHEN and CDR2 SYDVKM come from the germline V gene. V lost 5 bases and J lost 7, with 14 bases in between. The CDR3 length is 14 residues. The CDR3 loop reads CASSPTGVGGELFF. The CDR3 nucleotides are TGTGCCAGCAGTCCTACGGGGGTCGGCGGGGAGCTGTTTTTT.